The rows below give T cell receptor beta chains drawn from one sample of a study of CD8 T cells in Susac syndrome. TCRdb recomputed calls from the immunoSEQ multiplex PCR reads with MiXCR, one row per CDR3 protein. The data contain 100,000 to 150,000 distinct CDR3 sequences, about 94% of them singletons. The source material was CD4+ T cells from PBMCs. These receptor sequences come from a human donor with multiple sclerosis. Both conserved end residues are part of each CDR3. The D gene is left open where the match is weak. Only part of the rows carry a size: once, few, many, or a class if the clone is expanded.

d_call	v_call	j_call	clone_size	cdr3_nt	cdr3_aa
NA	TRBV5-6	TRBJ1-2	NA	TGTGCCAGCAGCTGGGGGGCCATACAGCGCCGGCGAGGGGGTGGCTACACCTTC	CASSWGAIQRRRGGGYTF
TRBD1	TRBV20-1	TRBJ1-1	NA	TGCAGTGCTAGAAGGACAGGGATAACCTCGTCTGAAGCTTTCTTT	CSARRTGITSSEAFF
NA	TRBV30	TRBJ2-5	NA	TGTGCCTGGAGTGCCGGGGAACTCCAAGAGACCCAGTACTTC	CAWSAGELQETQYF
TRBD2	TRBV7-6	TRBJ2-1	NA	TGTGCCAGCAGCTCCTTAGCGGGAGGGCCGGGGAGCTCCTACAATGAGCAGTTCTTC	CASSSLAGGPGSSYNEQFF
NA	TRBV7-2	TRBJ2-7	few	TGTGCCAGCAGCTTAACGGGCTACGAGCAGTACTTC	CASSLTGYEQYF
NA	TRBV2	TRBJ1-2	NA	TGTGCCAGCAGTGGGCGGTTCTATGGCTACACCTTC	CASSGRFYGYTF
NA	TRBV29-1	TRBJ1-5	NA	TGCAGCGTTGGGACCCAAAATCAGCCCCAGCATTTT	CSVGTQNQPQHF
NA	TRBV12-3/TRBV12-4	TRBJ2-7	NA	TGTGCCAGCAGTACCCCCTACGAGCAGTACTTC	CASSTPYEQYF
TRBD2	TRBV2	TRBJ2-5	NA	TGTGCCAGCGGAATAGCGGGTCAAGAGACCCAGTACTTC	CASGIAGQETQYF
NA	TRBV5-1	TRBJ2-3	NA	TGCGCCAGCAGCTTGGGGACCATCGGCACAGATACGCAGTATTTT	CASSLGTIGTDTQYF
NA	TRBV12-3/TRBV12-4	TRBJ1-6	NA	TGTGCCAGCAGTTTACAGGGGCTGGAATCACCCCTCCACTTT	CASSLQGLESPLHF
NA	TRBV15	TRBJ1-2	NA	TGTGCCACCAGCAGAGAGGTGGGCGTAGCTGGCTACACCTTC	CATSREVGVAGYTF
NA	TRBV7-2	TRBJ2-7	NA	TGTGCCAGCAGCTTAAGAGGGGATTCCTACGAGCAGTACTTC	CASSLRGDSYEQYF
TRBD2	TRBV11-2	TRBJ2-5	few	TGTGCCAGCAGCCCCGGACTAGCGGGGGAAGAGACCCAGTACTTC	CASSPGLAGEETQYF
NA	TRBV4-2	TRBJ1-2	NA	TGTGCCAGCAGCCAAGGGGGGGATCGCTATGGCTACACCTTC	CASSQGGDRYGYTF
NA	TRBV12-3/TRBV12-4	TRBJ2-2	NA	TGTGCCAGCAGCCCAACTCTTACCGGGGAGCTGTTTTTT	CASSPTLTGELFF
NA	TRBV4-1	TRBJ1-1	NA	TGCGCCAGCAGCCAAGTCCGATCCAGGGGAGCTGAAGCTTTCTTT	CASSQVRSRGAEAFF
TRBD1	TRBV9	TRBJ2-2	NA	TGTGCCAGCAGCGGGACAGGGAACACCGGGGAGCTGCTTTTT	CASSGTGNTGELLF
NA	TRBV7-2	TRBJ2-7	NA	TGTGCCAGCAGCTTGCTCCAACCGAGCTCCTACGAGCAGTACTTC	CASSLLQPSSYEQYF
NA	TRBV30	TRBJ1-2	NA	TGTGCCTGGAGGAGGGAGGGAACTTACTATGGCTACACCTTC	CAWRREGTYYGYTF
NA	TRBV2	TRBJ1-6	NA	TGTGCCAGCAGTGAGGGGGCGTACTCACCCCTCCACTTT	CASSEGAYSPLHF
NA	TRBV29-1	TRBJ2-3	NA	TGCAGCGCGATAGTGGAGAGCACAGATACGCAGTATTTT	CSAIVESTDTQYF
NA	TRBV4-2	TRBJ2-7	NA	TGTGCCAGCAGCCTAGCTTCAAGGGACCTCTCCTACGAGCAGTACTTC	CASSLASRDLSYEQYF
TRBD2	TRBV29-1	TRBJ2-1	NA	TGCAGCGTTGCCGGGGGGGACAATGAGCAGTTCTTC	CSVAGGDNEQFF
TRBD2	TRBV30	TRBJ2-1	NA	TGTGCCCAGACTAGCGGGGGGCCGCAGGAGCAGTTCTTC	CAQTSGGPQEQFF
TRBD1	TRBV12-3/TRBV12-4	TRBJ2-1	NA	TGTGCCAGCAGTTTCGCCCGGGACAGGGGCCGTGGTGAGCAGTTCTTC	CASSFARDRGRGEQFF
NA	TRBV4-2	TRBJ2-7	NA	TGTGCCAGCAGCCAAGTCCCGGGAATCTACGAGCAGTACTTC	CASSQVPGIYEQYF
TRBD1	TRBV5-4	TRBJ2-5	NA	TGTGCCAGCAGCTTCGGCGGCAGGGGGATCCAAGAGACCCAGTACTTC	CASSFGGRGIQETQYF
NA	TRBV12-3/TRBV12-4	TRBJ1-1	NA	TGTGCCAGCAGTTTATCTGGCAGGACCACTGAAGCTTTCTTT	CASSLSGRTTEAFF
NA	TRBV11-2	TRBJ1-2	NA	TGTGCCAGCAGCTTAGATCGGGGGAGCTATGGCTACACCTTC	CASSLDRGSYGYTF
NA	TRBV6-2/TRBV6-3	TRBJ1-2	NA	TGTGCCAGCAGTTACCCCAGGCAAGACTATGGCTACACCTTC	CASSYPRQDYGYTF
TRBD1	TRBV7-2	TRBJ2-4	NA	TGTGCCAGCAGCCCCGGACAGGGCCTAGCCAAAAACATTCAGTACTTC	CASSPGQGLAKNIQYF
NA	TRBV2	TRBJ2-1	NA	TGTGCCAGCCAATACGCCAGGGTGAATGAGCAGTTCTTC	CASQYARVNEQFF
TRBD1	TRBV4-1	TRBJ2-1	NA	TGCGCCAGCAGCCAAGCCACGGGACAGGGGCCCTACAATGAGCAGTTCTTC	CASSQATGQGPYNEQFF
TRBD2	TRBV28	TRBJ2-5	NA	TGTGCCAGCAGAACCTGGAAGGGACTACCATCCCAAGAGACCCAGTACTTC	CASRTWKGLPSQETQYF
TRBD2	TRBV28	TRBJ2-7	NA	TGTGCCAGCATTGCCGGGACTAGTTTCGCCGAGCAGTACTTC	CASIAGTSFAEQYF
TRBD2	TRBV6-2/TRBV6-3	TRBJ2-1	NA	TGTGCCAGCAGTTACTCCGGGGGGACCGTAACAATGAAGCAGTTCTTC	CASSYSGGTVTMKQFF
NA	TRBV3-1	TRBJ1-5	NA	TGTGCCAGCAGCCAAGATTGGAATCAGCCCCAGCATTTT	CASSQDWNQPQHF
TRBD1	TRBV30	TRBJ2-7	NA	TGTGCCTGGAGTGTAACTTCCGTCCTAGGGGGCCGAACAATCTACGAGCAGTACTTC	CAWSVTSVLGGRTIYEQYF
NA	TRBV9	TRBJ1-2	NA	TGTGCCAGCAGCGTTAAACAGGGTAGGGATAACTATGGCTACACCTTC	CASSVKQGRDNYGYTF
NA	TRBV28	TRBJ1-2	NA	TGTGCCAGCAGCTTGGCTAACTATGGCTACACCTTC	CASSLANYGYTF
NA	TRBV5-4	TRBJ1-4	NA	TGTGCCAGCAGCTTGGGTCGTCAGGATTTTGAAAAACTGTTTTTT	CASSLGRQDFEKLFF
NA	TRBV5-5	TRBJ2-3	NA	TGTGCCAGCAGCGGGTACACAGATACGCAGTATTTT	CASSGYTDTQYF
TRBD1	TRBV15	TRBJ1-4	NA	TGTGCCACCAGCAGGAACAGGGGTCGTGAAAAACTGTTTTTT	CATSRNRGREKLFF
NA	TRBV7-9	TRBJ2-2	NA	TGTGCCAGCACCATCCAGGGATTCACCGGGGAGCTGTTTTTT	CASTIQGFTGELFF
TRBD1	TRBV4-3	TRBJ2-6	NA	TGCGCCAGCAGCCCGGGACAGGGACTCTCTGGGGCCAACGTCCTGACTTTC	CASSPGQGLSGANVLTF
NA	TRBV3-1	TRBJ1-5	NA	TGTGCCAGCAGTGCCCAAACCAATCAGCCCCAGCATTTT	CASSAQTNQPQHF
NA	TRBV25-1	TRBJ1-2	NA	TGTGCCAGTTTAGACGGCGGTGGTTCTGGCTACACCTTC	CASLDGGGSGYTF
NA	TRBV3-1	TRBJ1-6	NA	TGTGCCAGCAGCCAACAGCCGGGATCTTCACCCCTCCACTTT	CASSQQPGSSPLHF
NA	TRBV10-2	TRBJ2-3	NA	TGCGCCAGCAGTGAGTCCGGCAGGGGCACAGATACGCAGTATTTT	CASSESGRGTDTQYF
NA	TRBV5-1	TRBJ2-7	NA	TGCGCCAGCCGTTATGGGCCAGAGTCCTACGAGCAGTACTTC	CASRYGPESYEQYF
TRBD2	TRBV7-9	TRBJ2-1	NA	TGTGCCAGCAGCTCCGTAGCGGGAGGCCTGTTGAGAGAGCAGTTCTTC	CASSSVAGGLLREQFF
NA	TRBV18	TRBJ1-3	NA	TGTGCCAGCTCACCCGTCCTGGAAAACACCATATATTTT	CASSPVLENTIYF
NA	TRBV20-1	TRBJ2-5	NA	TGCAGTGCTAGGCAGGAGACCCAGTACTTC	CSARQETQYF
TRBD2	TRBV2	TRBJ2-1	NA	TGTGCCAGCAGTGAAACTAGCGGCCTCGACAATGAGCAGTTCTTC	CASSETSGLDNEQFF